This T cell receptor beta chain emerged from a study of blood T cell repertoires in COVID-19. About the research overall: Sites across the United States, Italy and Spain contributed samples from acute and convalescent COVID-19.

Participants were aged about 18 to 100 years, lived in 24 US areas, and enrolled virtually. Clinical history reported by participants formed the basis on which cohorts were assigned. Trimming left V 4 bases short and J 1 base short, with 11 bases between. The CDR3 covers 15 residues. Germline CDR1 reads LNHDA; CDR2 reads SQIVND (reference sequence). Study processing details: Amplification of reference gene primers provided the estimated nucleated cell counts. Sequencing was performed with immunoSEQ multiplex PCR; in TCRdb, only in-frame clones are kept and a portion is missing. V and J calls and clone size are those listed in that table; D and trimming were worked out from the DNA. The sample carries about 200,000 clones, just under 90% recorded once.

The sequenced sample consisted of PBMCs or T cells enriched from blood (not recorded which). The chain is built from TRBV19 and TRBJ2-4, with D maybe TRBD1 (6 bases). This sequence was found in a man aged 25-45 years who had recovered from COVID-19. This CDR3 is CASSTPGAAKNIQYF. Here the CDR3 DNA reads TGTGCCAGTAGTACCCCAGGGGCGGCCAAAAACATTCAGTACTTC.